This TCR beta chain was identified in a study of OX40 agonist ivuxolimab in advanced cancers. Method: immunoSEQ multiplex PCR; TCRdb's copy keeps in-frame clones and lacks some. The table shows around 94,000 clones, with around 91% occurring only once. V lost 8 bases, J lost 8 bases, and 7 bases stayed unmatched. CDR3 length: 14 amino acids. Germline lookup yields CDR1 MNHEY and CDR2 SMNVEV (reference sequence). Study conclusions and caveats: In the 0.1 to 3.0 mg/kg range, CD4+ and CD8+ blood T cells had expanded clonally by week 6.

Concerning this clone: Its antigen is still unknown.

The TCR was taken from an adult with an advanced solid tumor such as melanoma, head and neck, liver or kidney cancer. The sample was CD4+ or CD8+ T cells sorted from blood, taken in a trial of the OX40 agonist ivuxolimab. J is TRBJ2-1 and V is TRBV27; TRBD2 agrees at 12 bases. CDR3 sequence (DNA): TGTGCCAGCTCCCGGACTAGCGGGATGTATGAGCAGTTCTTC. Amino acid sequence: CASSRTSGMYEQFF.